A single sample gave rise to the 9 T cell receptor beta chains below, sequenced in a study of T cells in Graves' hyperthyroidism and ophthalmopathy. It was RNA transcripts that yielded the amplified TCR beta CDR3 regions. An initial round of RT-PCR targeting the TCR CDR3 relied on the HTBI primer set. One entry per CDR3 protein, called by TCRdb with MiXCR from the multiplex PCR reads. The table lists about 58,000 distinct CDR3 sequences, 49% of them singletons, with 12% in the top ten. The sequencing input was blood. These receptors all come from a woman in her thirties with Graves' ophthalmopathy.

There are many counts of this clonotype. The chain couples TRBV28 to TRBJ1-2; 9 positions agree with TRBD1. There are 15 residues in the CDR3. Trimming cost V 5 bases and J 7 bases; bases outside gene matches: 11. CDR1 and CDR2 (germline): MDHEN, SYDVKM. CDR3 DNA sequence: TGTGCCAGCAGTACCACCGGGACAGGGTATTTTGGCTACACCTTC. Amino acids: CASSTTGTGYFGYTF.

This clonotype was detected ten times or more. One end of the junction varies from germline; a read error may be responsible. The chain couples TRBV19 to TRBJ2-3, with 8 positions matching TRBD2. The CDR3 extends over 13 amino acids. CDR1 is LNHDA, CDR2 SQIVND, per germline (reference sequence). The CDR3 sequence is CASRSGSRDTQYF. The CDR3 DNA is TGTGCCAGTAGAAGCGGGAGCAGAGATACGCAGTATTTT.

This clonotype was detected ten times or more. The CDR3 here is CASSPGTGTGTYEQYF. Written as DNA, the CDR3 is TGTGCCAGCAGCCCAGGGACCGGGACAGGGACCTACGAGCAGTACTTC. The chain is built from TRBV11-2 and TRBJ2-7; 9 bases agree with TRBD1. Germline V gives CDR1 SGHAT, CDR2 FQNNGV. The CDR3 contains 16 residues. V lost 5 bases to trimming and J lost 2 bases; unmatched junction nucleotides: 10.

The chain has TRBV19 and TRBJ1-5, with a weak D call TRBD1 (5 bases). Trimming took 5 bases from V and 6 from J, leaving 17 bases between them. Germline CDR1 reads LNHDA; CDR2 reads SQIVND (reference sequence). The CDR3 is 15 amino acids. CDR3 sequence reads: CASSGYQGGSQPQHF. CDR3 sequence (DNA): TGTGCCAGTAGTGGATATCAGGGCGGCAGTCAGCCCCAGCATTTT.

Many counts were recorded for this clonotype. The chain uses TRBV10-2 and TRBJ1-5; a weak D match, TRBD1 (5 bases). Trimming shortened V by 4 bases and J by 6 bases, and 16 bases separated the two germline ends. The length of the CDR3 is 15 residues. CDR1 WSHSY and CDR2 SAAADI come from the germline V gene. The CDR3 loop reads CASSAMTAAFQPQHF. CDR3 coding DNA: TGCGCCAGCAGTGCGATGACAGCCGCTTTTCAGCCCCAGCATTTT.

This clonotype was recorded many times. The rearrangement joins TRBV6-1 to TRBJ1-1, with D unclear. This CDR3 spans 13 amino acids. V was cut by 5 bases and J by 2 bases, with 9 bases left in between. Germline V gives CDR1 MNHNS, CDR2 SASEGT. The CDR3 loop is CASSRKINTEAFF. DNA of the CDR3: TGTGCCAGCAGTCGGAAGATTAACACTGAAGCTTTCTTT.

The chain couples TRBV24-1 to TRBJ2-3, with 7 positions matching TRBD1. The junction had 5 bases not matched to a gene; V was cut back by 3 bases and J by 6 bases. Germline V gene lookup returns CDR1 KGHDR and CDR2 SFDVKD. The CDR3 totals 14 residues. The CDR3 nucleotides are TGTGCCACCAGTGATCGACAGGGCCGGGATACGCAGTATTTT. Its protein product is CATSDRQGRDTQYF.

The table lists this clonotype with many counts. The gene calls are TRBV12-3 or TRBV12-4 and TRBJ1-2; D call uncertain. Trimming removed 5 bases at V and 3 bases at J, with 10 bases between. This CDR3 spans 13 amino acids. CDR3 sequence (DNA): TGTGCCAGCAGTGAAGTTTGGGACTATGGCTACACCTTC. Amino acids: CASSEVWDYGYTF.

The CDR3 spells CATSRGARSYEQYF. Here the CDR3 DNA reads TGTGCCACCAGCAGAGGAGCCCGCTCCTACGAGCAGTACTTC. This rearrangement joins TRBV15 to TRBJ2-7; unclear D gene. Germline V gene lookup returns CDR1 LNHNV and CDR2 YYDKDF (reference sequence). Trimming stripped 1 base from V and 0 bases from J, with 7 bases between. This CDR3 is 14 amino acids long.